The 24 T cell receptor beta chains in this list originate from one sample, sequenced in a study of T cells after yellow fever vaccination. Each CDR3 protein gets one entry after TCRdb re-called the 5' RACE reads with MiXCR. The sample includes a few hundred thousand distinct CDR3 sequences, around 7.3% of them seen just once. The source material was PBMCs, sampled approximately 40 days after the first yellow fever vaccination. The source is a man younger than 35 who received the YFV17D yellow fever vaccine.

The chain joins TRBV10-3 to TRBJ2-1; D not resolved. CDR1 and CDR2 (germline): ENHRY, SYGVKD. The CDR3 totals 13 residues. V was clipped by 0 bases and J by 6 bases, with 6 bases between them. The CDR3 bases are TGTGCCATCAGTGAGTCGAAGGTCAATGAGCAGTTCTTC. Translating gives CAISESKVNEQFF.

The CDR3 sequence: CASSLAGENEQFF. The CDR3 DNA follows: TGTGCCAGCAGTTTGGCAGGGGAGAATGAGCAGTTCTTC. The genes are TRBV28 and TRBJ2-1; possible D gene TRBD1, 6 bases. V was clipped by 3 bases and J by 7 bases, with 10 bases between them. CDR1 is MDHEN and CDR2 is SYDVKM in the germline V gene. The CDR3 sequence is 13 residues long.

Worth noting for this clonotype: Possible read error: a much larger clone is one base away. The chain employs TRBV20-1 and TRBJ2-3; tentative D call: TRBD1 (5 bases). The end of the DNA aligns better with TRBJ1-5, so the J call may be wrong. The CDR3 contains 15 residues. CDR1 and CDR2 (germline): DFQATT, SNEGSKA (reference sequence). CDR3 region: CSPSSSGGWADTQHF. CDR3 nucleotides: TGCAGTCCCTCCTCTAGCGGGGGGTGGGCAGATACGCAGCATTTT.

This clonotype was detected a few times. V is TRBV5-1 and J is TRBJ1-4; 7 bases agree with TRBD1. Germline loops: CDR1 SGHRS, CDR2 YFSETQ. Trimming removed 4 bases from V and 3 bases from J; junction bases left unmatched: 9. The CDR3 has 16 amino acids. The CDR3 DNA is TGCGCCAGCAGCCCCCAGGGGGGTTTGGCTAATGAAAAACTGTTTTTT. It specifies CASSPQGGLANEKLFF.

This clonotype occurred a few times. The V and J genes are TRBV19 and TRBJ2-3; D is possibly TRBD1 (5 bases). Germline V gene lookup returns CDR1 LNHDA and CDR2 SQIVND (reference sequence). CDR3 length equals 18 residues. With 1 base removed from V and 6 bases from J, the gap between germline ends came to 23 bases. CDR3 nucleotides: TGTGCCAGTAGTATAGGGACATGGAGACAAAAATCCAGTGATACGCAGTATTTT. Translation gives CASSIGTWRQKSSDTQYF.

The chain is built from TRBV20-1 and TRBJ2-1, with 12 bases fitting TRBD2. J gave up 2 bases and V 3 bases, and 2 bases lay outside the gene matches. The CDR3 is 15 residues long. The germline gives CDR1 DFQATT, CDR2 SNEGSKA (reference sequence). As DNA, the CDR3 is TGCAGTGCTAGGCTAGCGGGGGGGCCCTACAATGAGCAGTTCTTC. As protein: CSARLAGGPYNEQFF.

The chain combines TRBV20-1 with TRBJ1-5, with TRBD1 identical over 8 bases. The V segment lost 5 bases and the J segment 3 bases; nucleotides outside the gene matches: 9. The CDR3 totals 15 residues. CDR1 and CDR2 (germline): DFQATT, SNEGSKA (reference sequence). Written as DNA, the CDR3 is TGCAGTGCTGCTACGGGACAGGTAATCAATCAGCCCCAGCATTTT. Residues: CSAATGQVINQPQHF.

This clonotype has just a few counts. The V gene is TRBV18, the J gene TRBJ1-2; D remains unclear. Germline V gene sequence: CDR1 KGHSH, CDR2 LQKENI. The length of the CDR3 is 13 residues. Between the trimmed V and J ends, which lost 0 bases and 5 bases, there was a span of 7 bases. As DNA, the CDR3 is TGTGCCAGCTCACCACCCCTTGGGTATGGCTACACCTTC. The encoded protein is CASSPPLGYGYTF. Drawing the rest from reference TRBV18 and TRBJ1-2, the complete variable domain is NAGVMQNPRHLVRRRGQEARLRCSPMKGHSHVYWYRQLPEEGLKFMVYLQKENIIDESGMPKERFSAEFPKEGPSILRIQQVVRGDSAAYFCASSPPLGYGYTFGSGTRLTVV.

This clonotype has more than one count but fewer than ten. V is TRBV20-1 and J is TRBJ2-1; D uncertain. The CDR3 is made up of 12 amino acids. The germline V gene has CDR1 DFQATT and CDR2 SNEGSKA (reference sequence). Trimming pared 5 bases from V and 7 bases from J, leaving 12 bases between. The CDR3 spells CSASPFGNEQFF. The CDR3 DNA reads as TGCAGTGCTTCCCCCTTCGGGAATGAGCAGTTCTTC.

In its sample, this clonotype was seen many times. This CDR3 reads CASSLEAPPWGEAFF. The DNA for the CDR3 is TGTGCCAGCAGCTTAGAGGCCCCACCTTGGGGTGAAGCTTTCTTT. The J gene is TRBJ1-1, the V gene TRBV7-2; D gene ambiguous. Germline V lookup: CDR1 SGHTA, CDR2 FQGNSA. V was cut by 1 base and J by 7 bases, with 16 bases left in between. The CDR3 loop spans 15 amino acids.

This clonotype was found many times. The gene calls are TRBV27 and TRBJ2-3, with D perhaps TRBD2 (7 bases). Germline CDR1 and CDR2: MNHEY and SMNVEV (reference sequence). The CDR3 contains 18 residues. V lost 1 base and J 0 bases, leaving 17 bases between the germline ends. CDR3 residues: CASSLFAMSGGSTDTQYF. For the CDR3, the DNA is TGTGCCAGCAGTTTATTTGCAATGTCGGGGGGCAGCACAGATACGCAGTATTTT.

This clonotype was seen ten or more times. The V and J genes are TRBV18 and TRBJ2-7, with 7 positions matching TRBD1. Looked up from germline, CDR1 is KGHSH and CDR2 is LQKENI. The J segment lost 5 bases and the V segment lost 8 bases, leaving 12 bases of the junction unmatched. The CDR3 is made up of 14 amino acids. For the CDR3, the DNA is TGTGCCAGCGTCCGCGGCCAGGGGGAAAACGAGCAGTACTTC. It codes for CASVRGQGENEQYF.

The CDR3: CASSSGTGTTEAFF. Written as DNA, the CDR3 is TGTGCCAGCAGCTCCGGGACAGGGACGACTGAAGCTTTCTTT. J is TRBJ1-1 and V is TRBV27; TRBD1 matches 9 bases. This CDR3 contains 14 residues. Germline V gene lookup returns CDR1 MNHEY and CDR2 SMNVEV (reference sequence). V shed 6 bases, J shed 5 bases, and the junction held 7 bases outside the gene matches.

This clonotype was seen a handful of times. This chain uses TRBV7-9 with TRBJ2-1, with TRBD1 matching 10 bases. CDR3 length equals 15 residues. Trimming at V came to 5 bases and at J to 9 bases, leaving 10 bases not matched to a gene. CDR1 is SEHNR, CDR2 FQNEAQ, per germline (reference sequence). CDR3 bases: TGTGCCAGCAGCCAAGGACAGGGGGAGTATGTTGAGCAGTTCTTC. As protein: CASSQGQGEYVEQFF.

The chain links TRBV9 to TRBJ2-1; maybe TRBD1 (6 bases). Germline V lookup: CDR1 SGDLS, CDR2 YYNGEE. Trimming removed 3 bases at V and 0 bases at J, with 13 bases between. The CDR3 covers 16 residues. For the CDR3, the DNA is TGTGCCAGCAGCGCCTACAGGGATAGCTCCTACAATGAGCAGTTCTTC. Translating it yields CASSAYRDSSYNEQFF.

This clonotype was seen only a few times. The V gene is TRBV7-2, the J gene TRBJ2-7, with D tentatively TRBD1 or TRBD2 (6 bases each). Germline V CDR1 and CDR2: SGHTA, FQGNSA. V was trimmed by 2 bases and J by 2 bases, leaving 19 bases between them. The CDR3 is 17 amino acids. The CDR3 DNA reads TGTGCCAGCAGCTTAATGCCGGGGGCGGGGAACCCCTACGAGCAGTACTTC. Translated, it gives CASSLMPGAGNPYEQYF.

In this sample, this clonotype turned up a few times. The V gene is TRBV18, the J gene TRBJ1-1, with D unresolved. Germline V gene sequence: CDR1 KGHSH, CDR2 LQKENI. Trimming pared 5 bases from V and 0 bases from J, leaving 10 bases between. The CDR3 loop spans 14 amino acids. The CDR3: CASSLGIMNTEAFF. The CDR3 DNA sequence: TGTGCCAGCTCATTGGGTATCATGAACACTGAAGCTTTCTTT.

The sample holds a few counts of this clonotype. CDR3 region: CASSYLGGEQYF. CDR3 DNA sequence: TGTGCCAGCAGTTACTTGGGGGGGGAGCAGTACTTC. The rearrangement links TRBV6-5 to TRBJ2-7; TRBD2 aligns across 7 bases. There are 12 residues in the CDR3. Germline lookup yields CDR1 MNHEY and CDR2 SVGAGI. V shed 1 base, J shed 7 bases, and the junction held 1 base outside the gene matches.

The chain joins TRBV7-2 to TRBJ2-1, with a possible D match to TRBD1 (6 bases). The CDR3 contains 14 residues. Trimming stripped 4 bases from V and 10 bases from J, with 17 bases between. The germline CDR1 and CDR2 sequences are SGHTA and FQGNSA. The CDR3 is CASSSRATGIEQFF. CDR3 coding DNA: TGTGCCAGCAGCTCCAGGGCCACAGGGATAGAGCAGTTCTTC.

This clonotype was seen ten or more times. This chain connects TRBV11-2 to TRBJ2-7, with D possibly being TRBD2 (6 bases). The CDR3 has 15 residues. Germline CDR1 and CDR2: SGHAT and FQNNGV. Trimming removed 0 bases at V and 6 bases at J, with 15 bases between. The DNA for the CDR3 is TGTGCCAGCAGCTTAGAGGGACTCCCCTGCCGCGAGCAGTACGTC. It encodes CASSLEGLPCREQYV.

Only a few counts were recorded for this clonotype. This sequence joins TRBV20-1 and TRBJ1-2; D perhaps matches TRBD1 (6 bases). The CDR3 totals 13 residues. V was shortened by 3 bases and J by 7 bases, with 15 bases between the two germline ends. The germline V gene has CDR1 DFQATT and CDR2 SNEGSKA (reference sequence). The CDR3: CSASVQGRIGYTF. The CDR3 DNA reads TGCAGTGCTAGCGTTCAGGGGAGGATTGGCTACACCTTC.

This clonotype was seen a handful of times. The CDR3 sequence is CASSLRCREETQYF. The CDR3 nucleotides read TGTGCCAGCAGCTTAAGGTGTAGAGAAGAGACCCAGTACTTC. The chain is built from TRBV11-3 and TRBJ2-5, with D unclear. The germline V gene has CDR1 SGHNT and CDR2 YENEEA. The CDR3 runs 14 residues. Trimming shortened V by 2 bases and J by 3 bases, and 10 bases separated the two germline ends.

This clonotype was picked up a small number of times. V gene TRBV5-1 combines with J gene TRBJ1-1; perhaps TRBD1 as D (5 bases). The CDR3 contains 15 residues. Deletions cut 0 bases from V and 4 bases from J, with 13 bases between. CDR1 and CDR2 (germline): SGHRS, YFSETQ. The DNA of the CDR3 is TGCGCCAGCAGCTTGGGTCGTTGGGGCAGCACTGAAGCTTTCTTT. It is translated as CASSLGRWGSTEAFF.

This clonotype was found many times. The chain couples TRBV7-3 to TRBJ2-3; D gene uncertain. CDR1 is SGHTA, CDR2 FQGTGA, per germline. The CDR3 has 17 amino acids. Trimming left V 1 base short and J 0 bases short, with 14 bases between. In DNA form, the CDR3 reads TGTGCCAGCAGCTTAATCTCGGCTATCACTAGCACAGATACGCAGTATTTT. Translation: CASSLISAITSTDTQYF. The full variable domain, rest sourced from reference TRBV7-3 and TRBJ2-3, is GAGVSQTPSNKVTEKGKYVELRCDPISGHTALYWYRQSLGQGPEFLIYFQGTGAADDSGLPNDRFFAVRPEGSVSTLKIQRTERGDSAVYLCASSLISAITSTDTQYFGPGTRLTVL.